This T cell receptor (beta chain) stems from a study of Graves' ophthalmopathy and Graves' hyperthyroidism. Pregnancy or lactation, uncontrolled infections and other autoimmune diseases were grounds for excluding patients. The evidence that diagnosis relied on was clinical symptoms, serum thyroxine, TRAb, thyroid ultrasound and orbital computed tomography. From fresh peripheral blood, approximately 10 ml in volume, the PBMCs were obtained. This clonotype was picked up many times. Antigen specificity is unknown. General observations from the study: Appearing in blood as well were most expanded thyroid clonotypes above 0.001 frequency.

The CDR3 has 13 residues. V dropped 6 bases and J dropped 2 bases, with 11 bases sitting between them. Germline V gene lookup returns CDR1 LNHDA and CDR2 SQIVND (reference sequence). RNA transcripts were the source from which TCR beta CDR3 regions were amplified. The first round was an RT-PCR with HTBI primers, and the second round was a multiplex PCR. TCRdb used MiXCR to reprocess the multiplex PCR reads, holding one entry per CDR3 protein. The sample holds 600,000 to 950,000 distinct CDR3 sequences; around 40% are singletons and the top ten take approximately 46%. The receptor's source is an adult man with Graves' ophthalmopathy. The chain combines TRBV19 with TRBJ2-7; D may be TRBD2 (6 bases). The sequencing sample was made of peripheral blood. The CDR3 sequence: CASSGEAAYEQYF. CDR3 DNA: TGTGCCAGTAGCGGGGAGGCGGCCTACGAGCAGTACTTC.